This T cell receptor (beta chain) derives from a study of blood T cell repertoires in COVID-19. The overall study: Samples representing acute and convalescent COVID-19 were sourced from the United States, Italy and Spain. Sources were T cells, B-cell-depleted T cells, or PBMCs; the material itself was cDNA or gDNA.

This clone was detected once. This CDR3 has 16 residues. The ends were cut back, 0 bases at V and 8 bases at J, with 19 bases in the middle. Germline CDR1 is MGHRA and CDR2 is YSYEKL. Authors' data handling: Amplification of reference gene primers was used by the study to estimate nucleated cell counts. Measured with immunoSEQ multiplex PCR; TCRdb has only the in-frame clones, and not every one. V and J calls and clone size are as listed in that table; D and trimming were resolved from the DNA. Here the sample spans over 130,000 clones, 75% to 90% being singletons. This TCR came from a man in his 60s with active or convalescent COVID-19. V is TRBV4-1 and J is TRBJ1-2; D gene unclear. Sequences were obtained from peripheral blood. The CDR3 DNA sequence: TGCGCCAGCAGCCAAGATGGGAGACATCGCGCGGTCGGCTACACCTTC. It codes for CASSQDGRHRAVGYTF.